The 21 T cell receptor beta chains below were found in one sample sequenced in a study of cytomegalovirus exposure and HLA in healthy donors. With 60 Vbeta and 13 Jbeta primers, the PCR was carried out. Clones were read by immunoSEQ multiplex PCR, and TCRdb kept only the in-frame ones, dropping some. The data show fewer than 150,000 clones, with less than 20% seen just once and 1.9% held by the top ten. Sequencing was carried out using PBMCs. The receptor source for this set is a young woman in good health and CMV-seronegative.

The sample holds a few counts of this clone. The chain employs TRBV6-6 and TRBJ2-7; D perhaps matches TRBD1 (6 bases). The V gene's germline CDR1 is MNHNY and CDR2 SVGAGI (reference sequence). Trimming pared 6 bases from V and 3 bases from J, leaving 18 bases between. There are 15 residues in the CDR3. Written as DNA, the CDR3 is TGTGCCAGCAGACACAGGGCAGGCGGGCTCTACGAGCAGTACTTC. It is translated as CASRHRAGGLYEQYF.

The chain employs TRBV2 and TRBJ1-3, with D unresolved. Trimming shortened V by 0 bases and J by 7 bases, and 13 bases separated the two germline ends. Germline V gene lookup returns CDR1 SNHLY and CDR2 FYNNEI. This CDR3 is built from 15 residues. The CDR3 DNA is TGTGCCAGCAGTGAAGCGTGGGAGGACGGGAACACCATATATTTT. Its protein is CASSEAWEDGNTIYF.

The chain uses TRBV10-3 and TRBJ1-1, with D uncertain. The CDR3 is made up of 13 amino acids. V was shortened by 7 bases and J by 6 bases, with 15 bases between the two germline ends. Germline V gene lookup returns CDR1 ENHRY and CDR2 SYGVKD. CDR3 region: CAITPNPRAEAFF. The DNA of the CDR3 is TGTGCCATCACCCCAAACCCCCGGGCTGAAGCTTTCTTT.

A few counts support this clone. The DNA of the CDR3 is TGTGCCAGCGCCGCGTGGGCTTTCTCCTACGAGCAGTACTTC. Its translation is CASAAWAFSYEQYF. The J gene is TRBJ2-7, the V gene TRBV6-1; D is unresolved. The CDR3 is 14 amino acids. Trimming took off 8 bases at V and 0 bases at J, with 14 bases between the two ends. Germline values: CDR1 MNHNS, CDR2 SASEGT.

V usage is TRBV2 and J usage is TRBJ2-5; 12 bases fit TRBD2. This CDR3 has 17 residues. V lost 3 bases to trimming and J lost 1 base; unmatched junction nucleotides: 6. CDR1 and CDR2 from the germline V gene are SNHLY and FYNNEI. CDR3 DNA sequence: TGTGCCAGCAGTGACCCTAGCGGGAGGGCTCGCCAAGAGACCCAGTACTTC. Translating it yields CASSDPSGRARQETQYF. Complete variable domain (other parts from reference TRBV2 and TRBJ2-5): EPEVTQTPSHQVTQMGQEVILRCVPISNHLYFYWYRQILGQKVEFLVSFYNNEISEKSEIFDDQFSVERPDGSNFTLKIRSTKLEDSAMYFCASSDPSGRARQETQYFGPGTRLLVL.

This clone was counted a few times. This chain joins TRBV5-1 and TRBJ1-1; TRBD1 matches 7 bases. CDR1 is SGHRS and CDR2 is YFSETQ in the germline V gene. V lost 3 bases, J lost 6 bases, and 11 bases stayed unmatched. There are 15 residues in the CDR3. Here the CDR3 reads CASSWDSLIPSEAFF. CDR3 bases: TGCGCCAGCAGCTGGGACAGCCTTATACCCTCTGAAGCTTTCTTT. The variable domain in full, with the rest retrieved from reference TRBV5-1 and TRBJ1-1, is KAGVTQTPRYLIKTRGQQVTLSCSPISGHRSVSWYQQTPGQGLQFLFEYFSETQRNKGNFPGRFSGRQFSNSRSEMNVSTLELGDSALYLCASSWDSLIPSEAFFGQGTRLTVV.

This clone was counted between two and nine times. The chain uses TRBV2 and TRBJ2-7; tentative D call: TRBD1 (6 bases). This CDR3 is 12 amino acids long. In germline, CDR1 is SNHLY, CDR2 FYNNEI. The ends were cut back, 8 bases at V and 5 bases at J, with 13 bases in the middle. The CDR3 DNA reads TGTGCCAGCGGGGGACACAGGAACGAGCAGTACTTC. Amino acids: CASGGHRNEQYF.

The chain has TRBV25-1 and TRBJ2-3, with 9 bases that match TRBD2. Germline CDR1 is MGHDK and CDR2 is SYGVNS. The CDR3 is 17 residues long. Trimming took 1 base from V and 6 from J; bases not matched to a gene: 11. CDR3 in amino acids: CASSESLRGGAWDTQYF. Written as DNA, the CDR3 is TGTGCCAGCAGTGAATCTTTGCGGGGGGGTGCTTGGGATACGCAGTATTTT.

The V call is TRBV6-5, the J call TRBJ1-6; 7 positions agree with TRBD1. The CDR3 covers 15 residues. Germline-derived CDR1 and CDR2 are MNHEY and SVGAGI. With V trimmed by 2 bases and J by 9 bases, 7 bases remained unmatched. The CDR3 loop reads CASSYLTGEVSPLHF. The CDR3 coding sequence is TGTGCCAGCAGTTACCTAACAGGGGAAGTTTCACCCCTCCACTTT.

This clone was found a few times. This chain's CDR3 is CASALNPHTYEQYF. The CDR3 DNA reads as TGTGCCAGTGCACTCAATCCCCATACCTACGAGCAGTACTTC. This sequence joins TRBV27 and TRBJ2-7; D gene uncertain. Germline V lookup: CDR1 MNHEY, CDR2 SMNVEV (reference sequence). CDR3 length: 14 amino acids. Trimming took 9 bases from V and 2 from J, leaving 17 bases between them.

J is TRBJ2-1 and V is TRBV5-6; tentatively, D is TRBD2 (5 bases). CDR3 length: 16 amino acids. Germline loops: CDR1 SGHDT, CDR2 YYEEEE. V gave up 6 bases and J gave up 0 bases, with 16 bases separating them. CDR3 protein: CASTLVGRGSYNEQFF. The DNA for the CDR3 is TGTGCCAGCACCCTTGTGGGCCGGGGCTCCTACAATGAGCAGTTCTTC.

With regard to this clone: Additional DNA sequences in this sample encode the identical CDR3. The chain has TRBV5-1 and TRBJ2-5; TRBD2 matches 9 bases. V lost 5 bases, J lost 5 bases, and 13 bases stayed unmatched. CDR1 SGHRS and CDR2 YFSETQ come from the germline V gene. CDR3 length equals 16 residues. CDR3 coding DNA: TGCGCCAGCAGGGTAGCGGGAGATCCCCTTAGGGAGACCCAGTACTTC. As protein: CASRVAGDPLRETQYF.

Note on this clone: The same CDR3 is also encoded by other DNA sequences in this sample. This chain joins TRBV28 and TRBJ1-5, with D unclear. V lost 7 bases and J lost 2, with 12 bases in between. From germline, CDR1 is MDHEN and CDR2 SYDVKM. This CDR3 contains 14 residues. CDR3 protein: CASILGGGNQPQHF. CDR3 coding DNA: TGTGCCAGCATACTTGGCGGGGGCAATCAGCCCCAGCATTTT.

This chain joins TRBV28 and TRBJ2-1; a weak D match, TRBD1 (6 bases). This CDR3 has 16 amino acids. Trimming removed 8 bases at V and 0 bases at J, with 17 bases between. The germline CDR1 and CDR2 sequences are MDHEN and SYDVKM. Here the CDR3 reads CASRDTSLSSYNEQFF. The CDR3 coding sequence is TGTGCCAGCCGGGACACATCTTTGAGCTCCTACAATGAGCAGTTCTTC.

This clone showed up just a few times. CDR3 loop: CASKPDSWSYGYTF. The DNA for the CDR3 is TGTGCCAGTAAACCCGACTCCTGGAGCTATGGCTACACCTTC. The rearrangement joins TRBV19 to TRBJ1-2; D is ambiguous. This CDR3 is 14 amino acids long. With 7 bases removed from V and 4 bases from J, the gap between germline ends came to 16 bases. The V gene's germline CDR1 is LNHDA and CDR2 SQIVND (reference sequence).

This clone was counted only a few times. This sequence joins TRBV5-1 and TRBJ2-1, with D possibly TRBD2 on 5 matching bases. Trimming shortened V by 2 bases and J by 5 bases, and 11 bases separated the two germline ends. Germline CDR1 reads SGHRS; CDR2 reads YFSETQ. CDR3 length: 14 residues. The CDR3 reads CASSLGLTDNEQFF. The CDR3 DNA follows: TGCGCCAGCAGCTTAGGACTTACAGACAATGAGCAGTTCTTC.

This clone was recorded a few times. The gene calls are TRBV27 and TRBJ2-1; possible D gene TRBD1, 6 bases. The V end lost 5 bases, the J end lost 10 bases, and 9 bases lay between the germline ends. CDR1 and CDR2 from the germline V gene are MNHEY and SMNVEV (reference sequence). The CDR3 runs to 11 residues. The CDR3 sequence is CASSPGTEQFF. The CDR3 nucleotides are TGTGCCAGCAGTCCGGGGACAGAGCAGTTCTTC.

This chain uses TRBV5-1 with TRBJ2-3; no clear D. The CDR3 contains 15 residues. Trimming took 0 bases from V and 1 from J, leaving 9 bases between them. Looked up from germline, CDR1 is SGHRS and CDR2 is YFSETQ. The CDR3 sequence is CASSLARSRTDTQYF. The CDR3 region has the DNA TGCGCCAGCAGCTTGGCGAGATCGCGCACAGATACGCAGTATTTT.

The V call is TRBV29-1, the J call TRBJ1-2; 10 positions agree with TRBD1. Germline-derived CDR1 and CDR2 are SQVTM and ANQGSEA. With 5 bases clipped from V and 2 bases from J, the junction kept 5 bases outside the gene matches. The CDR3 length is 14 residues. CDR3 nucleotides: TGCAGCGTTCCCGGACAGGGGGGGAACTATGGCTACACCTTC. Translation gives CSVPGQGGNYGYTF.

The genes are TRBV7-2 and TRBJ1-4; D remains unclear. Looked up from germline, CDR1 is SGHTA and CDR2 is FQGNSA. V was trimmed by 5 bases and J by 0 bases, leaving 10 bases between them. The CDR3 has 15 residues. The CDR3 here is CASSLRLATNEKLFF. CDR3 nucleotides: TGTGCCAGCAGCCTAAGACTAGCAACTAATGAAAAACTGTTTTTT.

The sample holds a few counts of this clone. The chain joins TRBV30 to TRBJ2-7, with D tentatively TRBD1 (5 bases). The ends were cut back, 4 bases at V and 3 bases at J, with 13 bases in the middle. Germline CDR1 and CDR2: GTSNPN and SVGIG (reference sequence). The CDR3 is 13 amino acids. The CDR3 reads CAWTLGRDYEQYF. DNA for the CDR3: TGTGCCTGGACGTTAGGCAGGGACTACGAGCAGTACTTC.